The T cell receptor beta chain described here comes from a study of read filtering for tumor transcriptome and immune sequencing. At the level of the study: Revised staging placed under ten patients in R-ISS I, about 17 in II, more than five in III.

Bone marrow was sampled from every patient at the time of active disease. Germline CDR1 is SGHKS and CDR2 is YYEKEE (reference sequence). This CDR3 comprises 16 residues. Trimming removed 4 bases at V and 0 bases at J, with 13 bases between. From 350 to 500 ng of RNA, a library with molecular barcoded alpha/delta and beta/gamma adaptors was made. TCRdb processed the reads anew with MiXCR; each CDR3 protein has one entry. The sample carries 14,000 to 15,000 distinct CDR3 sequences, about a fifth recorded once. This clonotype was seen a handful of times. Its target is not known. General observations from the study: Sorted CD138-negative bone marrow cells were not purified T cells. Compared with RNA-seq, IR-seq gave much higher clonotype depth and reliability.

This sequence joins TRBV5-5 and TRBJ2-2; TRBD2 is a possible D gene (6 bases). Source material: a population of CD138-negative cells sorted from bone marrow. This receptor was identified in a donor at least 40 years old with multiple myeloma. The chain's CDR3 is CASSGLGGANTGELFF. CDR3 sequence (DNA): TGTGCCAGCAGCGGCCTGGGCGGGGCGAACACCGGGGAGCTGTTTTTT.